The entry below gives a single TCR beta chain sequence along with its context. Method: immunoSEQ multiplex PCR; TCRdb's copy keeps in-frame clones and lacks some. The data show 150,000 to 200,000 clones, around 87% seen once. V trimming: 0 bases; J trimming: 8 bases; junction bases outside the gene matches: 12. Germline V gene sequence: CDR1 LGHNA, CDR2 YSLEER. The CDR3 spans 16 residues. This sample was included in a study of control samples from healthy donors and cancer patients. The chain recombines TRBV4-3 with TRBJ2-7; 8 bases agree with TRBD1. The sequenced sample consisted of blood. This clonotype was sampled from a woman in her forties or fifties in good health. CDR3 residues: CASSQESGGGLEKQYF. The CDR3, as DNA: TGCGCCAGCAGCCAAGAGTCAGGGGGCGGTTTGGAGAAGCAGTACTTC.